This TCR beta chain was recorded in a study of blood T cell repertoires in COVID-19. On the study more broadly: The United States, Italy and Spain supplied acute and convalescent COVID-19 samples. T cells, B-cell-depleted T cells, or PBMCs supplied cDNA or gDNA.

Libraries were prepared by immunoSEQ multiplex PCR; TCRdb keeps only in-frame clonotypes and omits some of them. The sample shows some 150,000 clones, approximately 78% of them seen only once. The CDR3 sequence is 15 residues long. Trimming pared 1 base from V and 2 bases from J, leaving 12 bases between. From germline, CDR1 is MNHEY and CDR2 SMNVEV (reference sequence). The J gene is TRBJ2-7, the V gene TRBV27; D possibly corresponds to TRBD1 (6 bases). The TCR originated in a woman aged 80 or over with acute or convalescent COVID-19. Sequencing used peripheral blood. The CDR3 nucleotides read TGTGCCAGCAGTTTATTCACAGGGAACCCCTACGAGCAGTACTTC. As protein: CASSLFTGNPYEQYF.